This entry describes one T cell receptor beta chain. Other nucleotide sequences from this sample produce the same CDR3. This record comes from a study of OX40 agonist ivuxolimab in advanced cancers. Clones were sequenced by immunoSEQ multiplex PCR, and TCRdb holds only the in-frame ones, with some missing. This sample has more than 45,000 clones; over 80% occur once, and the top ten carry 3.5% to 4%. This receptor was identified in an adult with an advanced solid tumor such as melanoma, head and neck, liver or kidney cancer. The sequencing used CD4+ or CD8+ T cells sorted from blood, collected in a trial of the OX40 agonist ivuxolimab.

CDR3 coding DNA: TGTGCCAGCAGTTTATCCGGACAGGGTGGTGAGACCCAGTACTTC. Amino acid sequence: CASSLSGQGGETQYF. This chain links TRBV27 with TRBJ2-5, with TRBD1 matching 8 bases. In germline, CDR1 is MNHEY, CDR2 SMNVEV (reference sequence). The CDR3 has 15 amino acids. With 0 bases clipped from V and 5 bases from J, the junction kept 5 bases outside the gene matches.